This T cell receptor (beta chain) was recovered during a study of cytomegalovirus exposure and HLA in healthy donors. Study findings and constraints: Most TCR sequences proved rare, with some public TCRs found in many donors.

Concerning this clone: Its antigen is still unknown.

Sequenced by immunoSEQ multiplex PCR; TCRdb stores in-frame clones only, minus some. The sample lists 120,000 to 150,000 clones, about 87% seen once, with about 4.9% in the top ten. The receptor comes from a man in his late teens or twenties in good health and CMV-seropositive. The sequenced material came from PBMCs.

CDR3 sequence (DNA): TGTGCCTATAACACCGAGGGTGGTATCAGGAACGAGCAGTACTTC. It is translated as CAYNTEGGIRNEQYF. This sequence joins TRBV30 and TRBJ2-7, with D tentatively TRBD2 (5 bases). Trimming removed 7 bases from V and 5 bases from J, with 24 bases in between. Germline CDR1 is GTSNPN and CDR2 is SVGIG (reference sequence). The CDR3 consists of 15 residues.